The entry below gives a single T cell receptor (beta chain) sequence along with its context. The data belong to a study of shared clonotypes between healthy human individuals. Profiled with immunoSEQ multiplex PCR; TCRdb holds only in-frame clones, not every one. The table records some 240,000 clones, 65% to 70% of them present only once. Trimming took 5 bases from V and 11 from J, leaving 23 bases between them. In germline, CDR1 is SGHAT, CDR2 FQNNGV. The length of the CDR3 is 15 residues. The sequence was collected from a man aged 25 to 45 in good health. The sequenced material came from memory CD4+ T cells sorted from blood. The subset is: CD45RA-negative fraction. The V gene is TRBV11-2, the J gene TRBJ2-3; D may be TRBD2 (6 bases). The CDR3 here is CASSRGGNSALGQYF. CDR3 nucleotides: TGTGCCAGCAGCCGTGGGGGGAACAGCGCACTGGGGCAGTATTTT.